The 17 T cell receptor beta chains in this list originate from one sample, sequenced in a study of T-cell reconstitution after alpha-beta-depleted transplantation in children. Researchers prepared the TCRbeta library using unique molecular identifiers, the study reports. Each CDR3 protein gets one entry after TCRdb re-called the PCR reads with MiXCR. The sample contains 440,000 or so distinct CDR3 sequences, roughly 44% of which appear only once. The material sequenced was PBMCs, taken before TCRalphabeta/CD19-depleted stem cell transplant. The receptors were sampled from a girl aged 2-10 years with aplastic anemia, due to receive a stem cell transplant.

This clonotype was seen only a few times. The V and J genes are TRBV21-1 and TRBJ2-7; whether TRBD1, the table's D call, matches the DNA was not checked. TRBV21-1 is recorded as a pseudogene. The CDR3 has 13 amino acids. In DNA, the CDR3 is TGTGCCAGCAGCAAGGACAGGGGCGACGAGCAGTACTTC. It codes for CASSKDRGDEQYF.

Many counts were recorded for this clonotype. CDR3 residues: CSAIGTSGRNEQFF. The CDR3 coding sequence is TGCAGTGCTATAGGGACTAGCGGGAGAAATGAGCAGTTCTTC. The chain has TRBV20-1 and TRBJ2-1; 14 bases line up with TRBD2. From germline, CDR1 is DFQATT and CDR2 SNEGSKA (reference sequence). J lost 7 bases, V lost 4 bases, and 3 bases had no gene match. This CDR3 spans 14 amino acids.

This clonotype was seen repeatedly, ten times or more. This sequence joins TRBV5-1 and TRBJ1-5; 10 nucleotides align to TRBD1. The CDR3 covers 14 residues. V lost 2 bases and J lost 8; bases outside the gene matches: 4. Germline CDR1 reads SGHRS; CDR2 reads YFSETQ. The CDR3 region is CASSFGTGVEPQHF. CDR3 nucleotide sequence: TGCGCCAGCAGCTTCGGGACAGGGGTGGAGCCCCAGCATTTT.

In this sample, this clonotype turned up a few times. The rearrangement links TRBV5-4 to TRBJ2-1, with D unclear. Germline assignment: CDR1 SGHNT and CDR2 YYREEE (reference sequence). Trimming cost V 4 bases and J 4 bases, with 12 bases left between them. CDR3 length equals 14 residues. CDR3 residues: CASSLTRQYNEQFF. In DNA form, the CDR3 reads TGTGCCAGCAGCCTCACGCGGCAATACAATGAGCAGTTCTTC.

In this sample, this clonotype turned up a few times. The chain combines TRBV5-5 with TRBJ1-5, with 7 bases fitting TRBD1. V was pared by 3 bases and J by 7 bases, with 7 bases of the junction left unmatched. The CDR3 is 14 residues long. Germline CDR1 SGHKS, CDR2 YYEKEE (reference sequence). CDR3 DNA sequence: TGTGCCAGCAGCTCCACAGGGGTGGAACAGCCCCAGCATTTT. This sequence encodes CASSSTGVEQPQHF.

A single count supports this clonotype. The V gene is TRBV27, the J gene TRBJ2-2; D remains ambiguous. Trimming removed 5 bases at V and 2 bases at J, with 12 bases between. CDR1 and CDR2 (germline): MNHEY, SMNVEV (reference sequence). The CDR3 runs to 15 residues. As DNA, the CDR3 is TGTGCCAGCAGTCCGAGGCCCAGAAACACCGGGGAGCTGTTTTTT. This codes for CASSPRPRNTGELFF.

The rearrangement uses TRBV28 and TRBJ2-7, with 10 nucleotides matching TRBD1. V lost 5 bases to trimming and J lost 1 base; unmatched junction nucleotides: 8. This CDR3 spans 16 amino acids. Germline CDR1 reads MDHEN; CDR2 reads SYDVKM. The CDR3 sequence is CASSELWDRGSYEQYF. The CDR3 DNA sequence: TGTGCCAGCAGTGAGCTCTGGGACAGGGGATCCTACGAGCAGTACTTC.

This clonotype occurred a few times. The J gene is TRBJ2-7, the V gene TRBV30; the D is unclear. The CDR3 has 14 residues. Trimming stripped 4 bases from V and 2 bases from J, with 15 bases between. The V gene's germline CDR1 is GTSNPN and CDR2 SVGIG (reference sequence). CDR3 loop: CAWIRKGPTYEQYF. In DNA, the CDR3 is TGTGCCTGGATCCGGAAGGGTCCTACCTACGAGCAGTACTTC.

This clonotype appeared many times. The J gene is TRBJ2-1, the V gene TRBV5-1; D is possibly TRBD2 (5 bases). Trimming cost V 1 base and J 7 bases, with 15 bases left between them. Germline V gene sequence: CDR1 SGHRS, CDR2 YFSETQ. The CDR3 runs 15 residues. The CDR3 here is CASSLSTVLGNEQFF. In DNA, the CDR3 is TGCGCCAGCAGCTTGTCGACGGTACTAGGAAATGAGCAGTTCTTC.

The CDR3 bases are TGTGCCAGCAGCTTCGCCTGGACCCCCGACGGGGACGAGCAGTACTTC. Residues: CASSFAWTPDGDEQYF. This chain connects TRBV5-6 to TRBJ2-7; maybe TRBD2 (5 bases). Trimming left V 2 bases short and J 5 bases short, with 20 bases between. There are 16 residues in the CDR3. From germline, CDR1 is SGHDT and CDR2 YYEEEE.

The genes are TRBV29-1 and TRBJ2-2, with D perhaps being TRBD1 or TRBD2 (5 bases each). Germline CDR1 SQVTM, CDR2 ANQGSEA. V lost 5 bases and J 4 bases, leaving 11 bases between the germline ends. The CDR3 runs 13 residues. The chain's CDR3 is CSVPGLLTGELFF. CDR3 DNA sequence: TGCAGCGTTCCGGGGCTCCTCACCGGGGAGCTGTTTTTT.

This clonotype was counted at least ten times. This chain joins TRBV7-2 and TRBJ2-7, with 12 bases aligning to TRBD2. V lost 5 bases to trimming and J lost 0 bases; unmatched junction nucleotides: 2. The CDR3 consists of 15 residues. The germline V gene encodes CDR1 SGHTA and CDR2 FQGNSA. For the CDR3, the DNA is TGTGCCAGCAGCATGACTAGCGGGGGCTCCTACGAGCAGTACTTC. This encodes CASSMTSGGSYEQYF.

A note on this clonotype: The junction and the germline gene differ at one end; a read error may be behind it. The CDR3, as DNA: TGCACCAGCAGTTTACCTCAGAGTAACACTGAAGCTTTCTTT. It encodes CTSSLPQSNTEAFF. This chain links TRBV27 with TRBJ1-1; D unclear. Germline V gene data show CDR1 as MNHEY and CDR2 as SMNVEV (reference sequence). The CDR3 runs to 14 residues.

The chain couples TRBV19 to TRBJ2-1; TRBD1 matches 8 bases. The CDR3 sequence is 15 residues long. Per the germline V gene, CDR1 is LNHDA and CDR2 is SQIVND (reference sequence). Germline trimming cut 1 base from V and 3 bases from J; bases unmatched to any gene: 2. The chain's CDR3 is CASSIGTGYYNEQFF. Written as DNA, the CDR3 is TGTGCCAGTAGTATAGGGACAGGGTACTACAATGAGCAGTTCTTC.

The chain employs TRBV5-1 and TRBJ2-2; 14 bases are a match to TRBD2. The V segment lost 3 bases and the J segment 6 bases; nucleotides outside the gene matches: 4. Germline V gene lookup returns CDR1 SGHRS and CDR2 YFSETQ. The CDR3 covers 16 residues. The CDR3 nucleotides read TGCGCCAGCAGCTCGGGACTAGCGGGAGTGGCCGGGGAGCTGTTTTTT. This translates into CASSSGLAGVAGELFF.

This clonotype has only a few counts. The rearrangement links TRBV6-5 to TRBJ1-6; 7 bases map to TRBD1. The CDR3 sequence is 15 residues long. The V and J ends lost 2 bases and 9 bases, in that order; junction bases with no gene match: 7. Looked up from germline, CDR1 is MNHEY and CDR2 is SVGAGI. The CDR3 sequence: CASSYLQGRGSPLHF. CDR3 DNA sequence: TGTGCCAGCAGTTACCTACAGGGGCGGGGTTCACCCCTCCACTTT.

CDR3 DNA: TGCAGTGCTAGGGACAGGGAGCTGTTTTTT. Protein sequence: CSARDRELFF. This chain uses TRBV20-1 with TRBJ2-2; a weak D match, TRBD1 (5 bases). V lost 3 bases and J lost 9, with 5 bases in between. This CDR3 contains 10 residues. Germline V gene data show CDR1 as DFQATT and CDR2 as SNEGSKA (reference sequence).